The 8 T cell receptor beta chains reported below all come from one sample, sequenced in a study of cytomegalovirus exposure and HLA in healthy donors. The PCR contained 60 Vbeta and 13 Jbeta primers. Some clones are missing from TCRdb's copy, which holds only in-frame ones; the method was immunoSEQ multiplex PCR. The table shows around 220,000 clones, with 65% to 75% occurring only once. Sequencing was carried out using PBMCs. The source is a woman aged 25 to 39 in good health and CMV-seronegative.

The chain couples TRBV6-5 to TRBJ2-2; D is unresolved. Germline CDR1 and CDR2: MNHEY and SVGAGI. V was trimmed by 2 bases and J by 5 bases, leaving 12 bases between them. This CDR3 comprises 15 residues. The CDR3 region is CASSYVSPETGELFF. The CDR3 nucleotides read TGTGCCAGCAGTTACGTCAGTCCGGAGACCGGGGAGCTGTTTTTT.

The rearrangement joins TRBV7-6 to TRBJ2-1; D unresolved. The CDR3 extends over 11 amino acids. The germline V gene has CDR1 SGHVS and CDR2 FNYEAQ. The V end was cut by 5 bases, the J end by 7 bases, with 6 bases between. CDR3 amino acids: CASSPANEQFF. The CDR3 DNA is TGTGCCAGCAGCCCAGCGAATGAGCAGTTCTTC.

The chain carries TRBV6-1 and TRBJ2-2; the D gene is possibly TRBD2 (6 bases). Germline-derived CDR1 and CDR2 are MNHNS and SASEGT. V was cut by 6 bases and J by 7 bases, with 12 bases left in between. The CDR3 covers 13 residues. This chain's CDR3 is CASSQYGGGELFF. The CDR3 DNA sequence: TGTGCCAGCAGCCAATACGGGGGCGGGGAGCTGTTTTTT.

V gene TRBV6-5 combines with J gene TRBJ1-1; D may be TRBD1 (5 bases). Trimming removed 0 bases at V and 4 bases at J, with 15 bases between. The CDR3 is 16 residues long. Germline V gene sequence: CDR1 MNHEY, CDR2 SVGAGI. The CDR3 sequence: CASSYSKVTGRTEAFF. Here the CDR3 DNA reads TGTGCCAGCAGTTACTCGAAGGTTACAGGACGCACTGAAGCTTTCTTT.

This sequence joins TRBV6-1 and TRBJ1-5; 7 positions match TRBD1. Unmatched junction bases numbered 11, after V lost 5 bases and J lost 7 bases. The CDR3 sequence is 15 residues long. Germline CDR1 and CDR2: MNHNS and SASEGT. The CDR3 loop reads CASSPRQGRGQPQHF. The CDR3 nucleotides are TGTGCCAGCAGTCCCCGACAGGGAAGGGGGCAGCCCCAGCATTTT.

The CDR3 DNA follows: TGTGCCAGCAGCCCCAGAGAGGGCCCCATTCAGTACTTC. Protein: CASSPREGPIQYF. This sequence joins TRBV7-9 and TRBJ2-4; D possibly corresponds to TRBD2 (5 bases). The CDR3 covers 13 residues. Germline assignment: CDR1 SEHNR and CDR2 FQNEAQ (reference sequence). V was trimmed by 5 bases and J by 9 bases, leaving 14 bases between them.

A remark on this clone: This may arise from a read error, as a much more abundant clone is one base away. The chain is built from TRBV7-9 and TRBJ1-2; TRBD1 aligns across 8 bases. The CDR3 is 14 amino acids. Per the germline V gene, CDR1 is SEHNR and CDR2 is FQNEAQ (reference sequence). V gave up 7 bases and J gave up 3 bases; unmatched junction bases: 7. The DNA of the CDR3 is TGTGCCAGCACCGCGGACAGGGCCTACTATGGCTACACCTTC. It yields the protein CASTADRAYYGYTF.

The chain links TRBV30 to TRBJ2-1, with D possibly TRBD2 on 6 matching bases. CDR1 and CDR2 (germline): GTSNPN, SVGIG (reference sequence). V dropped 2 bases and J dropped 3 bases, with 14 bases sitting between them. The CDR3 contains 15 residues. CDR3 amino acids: CAWSSGRGNYNEQFF. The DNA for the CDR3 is TGTGCCTGGAGTAGCGGGCGAGGAAACTACAATGAGCAGTTCTTC.